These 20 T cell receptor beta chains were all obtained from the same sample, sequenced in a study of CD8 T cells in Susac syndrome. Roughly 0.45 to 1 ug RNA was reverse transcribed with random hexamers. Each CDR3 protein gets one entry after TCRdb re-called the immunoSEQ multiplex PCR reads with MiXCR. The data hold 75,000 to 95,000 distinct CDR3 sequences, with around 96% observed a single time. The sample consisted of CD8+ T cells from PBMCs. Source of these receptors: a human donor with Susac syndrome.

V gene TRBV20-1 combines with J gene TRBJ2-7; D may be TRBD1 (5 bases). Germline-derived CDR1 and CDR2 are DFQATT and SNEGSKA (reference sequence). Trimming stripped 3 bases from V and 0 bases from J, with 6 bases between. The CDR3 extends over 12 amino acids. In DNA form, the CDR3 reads TGCAGTGCTAGGACAGACTCCTACGAGCAGTACTTC. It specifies CSARTDSYEQYF.

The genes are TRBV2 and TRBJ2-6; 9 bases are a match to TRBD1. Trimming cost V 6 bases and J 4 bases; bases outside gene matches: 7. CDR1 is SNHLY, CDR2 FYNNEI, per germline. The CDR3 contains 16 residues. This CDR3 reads CASSGDRDAGANVLTF. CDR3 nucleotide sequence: TGTGCCAGCAGCGGGGACAGGGATGCCGGGGCCAACGTCCTGACTTTC.

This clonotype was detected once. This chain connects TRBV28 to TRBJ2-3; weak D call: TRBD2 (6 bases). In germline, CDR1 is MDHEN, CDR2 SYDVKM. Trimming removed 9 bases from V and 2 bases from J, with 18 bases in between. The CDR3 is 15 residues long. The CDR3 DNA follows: TGTGCCAGTCAGCCTCGGACGGGACTCACAGATACGCAGTATTTT. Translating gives CASQPRTGLTDTQYF.

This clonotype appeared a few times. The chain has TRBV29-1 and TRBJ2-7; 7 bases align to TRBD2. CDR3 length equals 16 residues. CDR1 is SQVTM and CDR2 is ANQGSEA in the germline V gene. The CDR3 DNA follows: TGCACCCCGGTGGGGAGGGGTCGACTTCAATCCTACGAGCAGTACTTC. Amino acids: CTPVGRGRLQSYEQYF.

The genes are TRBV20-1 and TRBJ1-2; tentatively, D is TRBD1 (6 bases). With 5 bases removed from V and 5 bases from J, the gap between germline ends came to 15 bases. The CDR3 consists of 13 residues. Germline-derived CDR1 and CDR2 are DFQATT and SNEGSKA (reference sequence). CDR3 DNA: TGCAGTGCTGGAGGGGGGCTTATGTATGGCTACACCTTC. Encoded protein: CSAGGGLMYGYTF.

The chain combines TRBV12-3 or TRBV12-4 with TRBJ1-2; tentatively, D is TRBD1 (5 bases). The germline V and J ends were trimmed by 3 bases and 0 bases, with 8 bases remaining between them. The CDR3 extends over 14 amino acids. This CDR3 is CASSLEGSNYGYTF. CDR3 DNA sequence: TGTGCCAGCAGTTTGGAGGGGTCTAACTATGGCTACACCTTC.

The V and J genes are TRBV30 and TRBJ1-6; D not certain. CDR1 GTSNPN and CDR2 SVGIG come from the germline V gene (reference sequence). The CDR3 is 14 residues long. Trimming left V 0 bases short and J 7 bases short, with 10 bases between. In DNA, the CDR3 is TGTGCCTGGAGTGTCTCGGGTAACAATTCACCCCTCCACTTT. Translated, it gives CAWSVSGNNSPLHF.

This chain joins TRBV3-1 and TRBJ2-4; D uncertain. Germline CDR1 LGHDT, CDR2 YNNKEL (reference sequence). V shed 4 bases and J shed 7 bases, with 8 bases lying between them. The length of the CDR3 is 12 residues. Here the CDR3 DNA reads TGTGCCAGCAGCCCCGCCGGGAACATTCAGTACTTC. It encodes CASSPAGNIQYF.

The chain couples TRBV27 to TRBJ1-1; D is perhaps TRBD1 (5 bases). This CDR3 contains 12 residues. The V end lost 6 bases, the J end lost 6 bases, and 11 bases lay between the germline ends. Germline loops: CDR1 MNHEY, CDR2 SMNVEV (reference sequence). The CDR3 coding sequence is TGTGCCAGCAGCATGAGGGGCGCTGAAGCTTTCTTT. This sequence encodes CASSMRGAEAFF.

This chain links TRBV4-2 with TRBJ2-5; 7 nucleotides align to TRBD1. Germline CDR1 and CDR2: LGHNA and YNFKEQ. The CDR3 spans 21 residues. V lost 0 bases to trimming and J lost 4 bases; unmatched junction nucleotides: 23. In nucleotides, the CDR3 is TGTGCCAGCAGCCAAGATTACCCCTTGGGACCGGGACAGCACCTCCGAGAGACCCAGTACTTC. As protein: CASSQDYPLGPGQHLRETQYF.

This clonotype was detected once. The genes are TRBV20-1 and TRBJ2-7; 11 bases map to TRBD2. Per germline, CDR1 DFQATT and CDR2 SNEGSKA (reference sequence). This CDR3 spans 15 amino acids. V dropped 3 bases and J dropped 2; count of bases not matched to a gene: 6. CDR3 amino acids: CSARVLAGGPYEQYF. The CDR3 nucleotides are TGCAGTGCTAGGGTTCTAGCGGGGGGTCCCTACGAGCAGTACTTC.

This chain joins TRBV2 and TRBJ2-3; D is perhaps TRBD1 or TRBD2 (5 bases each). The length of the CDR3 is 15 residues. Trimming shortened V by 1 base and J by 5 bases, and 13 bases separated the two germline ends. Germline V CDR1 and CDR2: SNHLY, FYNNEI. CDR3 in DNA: TGTGCCAGCAGTGAAGGGGGCGGGCGAGGAGATACGCAGTATTTT. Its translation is CASSEGGGRGDTQYF. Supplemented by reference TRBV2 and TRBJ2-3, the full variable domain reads EPEVTQTPSHQVTQMGQEVILRCVPISNHLYFYWYRQILGQKVEFLVSFYNNEISEKSEIFDDQFSVERPDGSNFTLKIRSTKLEDSAMYFCASSEGGGRGDTQYFGPGTRLTVL.

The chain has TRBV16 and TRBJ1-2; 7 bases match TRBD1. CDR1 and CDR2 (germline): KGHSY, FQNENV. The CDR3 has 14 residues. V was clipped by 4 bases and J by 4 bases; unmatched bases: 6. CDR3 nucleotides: TGTGCCAGCAGCCGAGGACAGGCAATCTATGGCTACACCTTC. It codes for CASSRGQAIYGYTF.

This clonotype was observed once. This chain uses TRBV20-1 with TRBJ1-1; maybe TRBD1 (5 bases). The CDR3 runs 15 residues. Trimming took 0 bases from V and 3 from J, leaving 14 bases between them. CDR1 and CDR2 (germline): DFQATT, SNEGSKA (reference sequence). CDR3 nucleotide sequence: TGCAGTGCTAGAGATTCGAGACAGATCTACACTGAAGCTTTCTTT. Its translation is CSARDSRQIYTEAFF.

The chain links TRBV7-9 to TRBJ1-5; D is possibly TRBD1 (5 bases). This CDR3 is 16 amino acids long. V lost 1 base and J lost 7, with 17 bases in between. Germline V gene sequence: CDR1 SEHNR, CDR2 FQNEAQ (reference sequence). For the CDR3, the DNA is TGTGCCAGCAGCTTAGTAATCGGGGCGGAGAGCCAGCCCCAGCATTTT. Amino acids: CASSLVIGAESQPQHF. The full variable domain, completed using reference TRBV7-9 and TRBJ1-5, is DTGVSQNPRHKITKRGQNVTFRCDPISEHNRLYWYRQTLGQGPEFLTYFQNEAQLEKSRLLSDRFSAERPKGSFSTLEIQRTEQGDSAMYLCASSLVIGAESQPQHFGDGTRLSIL.

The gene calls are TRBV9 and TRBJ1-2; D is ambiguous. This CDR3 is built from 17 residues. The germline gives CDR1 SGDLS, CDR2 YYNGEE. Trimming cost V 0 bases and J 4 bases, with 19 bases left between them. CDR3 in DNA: TGTGCCAGCAGCGTAGACGGCAGGCCTACTGCCTTCTATGGCTACACCTTC. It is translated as CASSVDGRPTAFYGYTF.

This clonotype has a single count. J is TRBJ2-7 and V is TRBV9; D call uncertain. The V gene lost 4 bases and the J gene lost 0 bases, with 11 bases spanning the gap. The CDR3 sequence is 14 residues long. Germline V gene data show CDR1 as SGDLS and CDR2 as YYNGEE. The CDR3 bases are TGTGCCAGCAGCTTAGTTGGGTCCTCCTACGAGCAGTACTTC. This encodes CASSLVGSSYEQYF.

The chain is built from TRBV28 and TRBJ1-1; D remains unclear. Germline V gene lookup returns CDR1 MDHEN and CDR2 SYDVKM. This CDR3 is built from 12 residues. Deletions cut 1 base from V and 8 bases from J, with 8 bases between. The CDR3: CASSLSDEEAFF. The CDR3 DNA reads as TGTGCCAGCAGTTTATCAGACGAGGAAGCTTTCTTT.

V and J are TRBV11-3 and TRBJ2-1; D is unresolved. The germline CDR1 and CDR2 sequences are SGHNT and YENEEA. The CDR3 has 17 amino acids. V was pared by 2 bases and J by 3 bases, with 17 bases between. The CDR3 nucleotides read TGTGCCAGCAGCTTAAAACGAGCTTCGAACATCTACAATGAGCAGTTCTTC. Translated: CASSLKRASNIYNEQFF.

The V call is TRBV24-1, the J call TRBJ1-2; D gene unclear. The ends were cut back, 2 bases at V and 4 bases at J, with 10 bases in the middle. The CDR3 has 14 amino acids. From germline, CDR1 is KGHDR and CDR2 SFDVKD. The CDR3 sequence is CATSDSGFGYGYTF. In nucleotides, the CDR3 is TGTGCCACCAGTGATTCAGGTTTTGGCTATGGCTACACCTTC.